These 13 T cell receptor beta chains originate from one sample sequenced in a study of blood T cell repertoires in COVID-19. Some clones are missing from TCRdb's copy, which holds only in-frame ones; the method was immunoSEQ multiplex PCR. The profile covers under 150,000 clones, with 90% appearing a single time and approximately 1.7% taken by the ten largest. Material: peripheral blood. All receptors derive from a human donor with active COVID-19. The donor label of this sample is uncertain.

This clone is a singleton in its sample. The chain is built from TRBV29-1 and TRBJ1-1; D may be TRBD1 (6 bases). The CDR3 spans 20 residues. CDR1 SQVTM and CDR2 ANQGSEA come from the germline V gene. V lost 3 bases and J 4 bases, leaving 33 bases between the germline ends. The DNA for the CDR3 is TGCAGCGTTGACCCGTACCTATCAACCGGGGGGCATCGTCCCTTCACTGAAGCTTTCTTT. It specifies CSVDPYLSTGGHRPFTEAFF. The whole variable domain, filled in from reference TRBV29-1 and TRBJ1-1, reads SAVISQKPSRDICQRGTSLTIQCQVDSQVTMMFWYRQQPGQSLTLIATANQGSEATYESGFVIDKFPISRPNLTFSTLTVSNMSPEDSSIYLCSVDPYLSTGGHRPFTEAFFGQGTRLTVV.

J is TRBJ1-5 and V is TRBV19; D call uncertain. V lost 2 bases and J lost 0, with 14 bases in between. CDR3 size: 17 residues. Per germline, CDR1 LNHDA and CDR2 SQIVND (reference sequence). In DNA form, the CDR3 reads TGTGCCAGTAGTATATTGTCAGGAATGGATAGCAATCAGCCCCAGCATTTT. Translation gives CASSILSGMDSNQPQHF.

The rearrangement joins TRBV6-2 or TRBV6-3 to TRBJ2-1; 13 nucleotides line up with TRBD2. V lost 5 bases and J lost 4; bases outside the gene matches: 2. This CDR3 is built from 15 residues. Germline V CDR1 and CDR2: MNHEY, SVGEGT. This CDR3 reads CASSQLAGGYNEQFF. CDR3 sequence (DNA): TGTGCCAGCAGTCAACTAGCGGGGGGGTACAATGAGCAGTTCTTC.

This clone was seen a single time. The chain combines TRBV5-1 with TRBJ1-2; 7 bases agree with TRBD1. The ends lost 5 bases at V and 4 bases at J; junction bases unmatched: 11. CDR3 size: 15 residues. Germline values: CDR1 SGHRS, CDR2 YFSETQ. CDR3 DNA sequence: TGCGCCAGCAGACATCCTAGCCGGGACAGCTATGGCTACACCTTC. It yields the protein CASRHPSRDSYGYTF.

The sample holds a few counts of this clone. The chain employs TRBV7-5 and TRBJ2-3; no check of the table's D call, TRBD1, against the DNA was made. TRBV7-5 is a recognized pseudogene. The CDR3 has 15 amino acids. CDR3 loop: CVRSSGRQGPDTQYF. The CDR3, as DNA: TGTGTCAGAAGCTCAGGACGTCAGGGGCCAGATACGCAGTATTTT.

The chain employs TRBV7-6 and TRBJ2-1; D perhaps matches TRBD2 (5 bases). V dropped 5 bases and J dropped 4 bases, with 21 bases sitting between them. The germline V gene encodes CDR1 SGHVS and CDR2 FNYEAQ. CDR3 length: 17 residues. This chain's CDR3 is CASSAGLVPTLYNEQFF. DNA for the CDR3: TGTGCCAGCAGCGCCGGACTGGTCCCGACACTTTACAATGAGCAGTTCTTC.

V is TRBV10-1 and J is TRBJ1-1; 10 bases are a match to TRBD1. The CDR3 has 17 amino acids. The trim removed 1 base at V and 5 bases at J, leaving 10 bases unmatched. Germline V gene data show CDR1 as WNHNN and CDR2 as SYGVQD (reference sequence). DNA for the CDR3: TGCGCCAGCAGTGAGTTCTGGGGGACAGGGGCGAGGACTGAAGCTTTCTTT. Translating gives CASSEFWGTGARTEAFF.

The genes are TRBV6-1 and TRBJ1-4; the D gene is possibly TRBD1 (6 bases). The length of the CDR3 is 20 residues. Germline V gene lookup returns CDR1 MNHNS and CDR2 SASEGT. V dropped 2 bases and J dropped 2 bases, with 24 bases sitting between them. The DNA of the CDR3 is TGTGCCAGCAGTGAACCGCTCGGGGGGCTGATCTCCCCCACTAATGAAAAACTGTTTTTT. Translation gives CASSEPLGGLISPTNEKLFF.

This chain uses TRBV19 with TRBJ2-7; 7 nucleotides line up with TRBD1. The CDR3 runs 14 residues. Germline assignment: CDR1 LNHDA and CDR2 SQIVND (reference sequence). J lost 3 bases, V lost 3 bases, and 5 bases had no gene match. The CDR3 DNA reads TGTGCCAGTAGTATGTGGGGACAGAGCTACGAGCAGTACTTC. Its translation is CASSMWGQSYEQYF.

The V and J genes are TRBV3-1 (or the pseudogene TRBV3-2) and TRBJ2-5, with D possibly matching TRBD2 (5 bases). The V and J ends lost 2 bases and 5 bases respectively, with 12 bases between them. CDR1 and CDR2 from the germline V gene are LGHDT and YNNKEL (reference sequence). There are 14 residues in the CDR3. CDR3 protein: CASSQSRTSETQYF. CDR3 bases: TGTGCCAGCAGCCAATCCCGGACTTCGGAGACCCAGTACTTC.

The gene calls are TRBV11-3 and TRBJ2-1, with TRBD2 identical over 14 bases. The CDR3 runs 17 residues. The V gene end was trimmed by 4 bases and the J gene end by 10 bases; junction bases not matched to a gene: 12. Germline V gives CDR1 SGHNT, CDR2 YENEEA. CDR3 nucleotide sequence: TGTGCCAGCAGCTCCCCCCCGACTAGCGGGGGGGAGGGGGAGCAGTTCTTC. Translating it yields CASSSPPTSGGEGEQFF. Supplemented by reference TRBV11-3 and TRBJ2-1, the full variable domain reads EAGVVQSPRYKIIEKKQPVAFWCNPISGHNTLYWYLQNLGQGPELLIRYENEEAVDDSQLPKDRFSAERLKGVDSTLKIQPAELGDSAVYLCASSSPPTSGGEGEQFFGPGTRLTVL.

This chain links TRBV28 with TRBJ2-3; 10 bases fit TRBD2. The CDR3 sequence is 16 residues long. Trimming took 5 bases from V and 1 from J; bases not matched to a gene: 6. Germline values: CDR1 MDHEN, CDR2 SYDVKM. CDR3 sequence: CASSRAGTSGTDTQYF. The CDR3 DNA reads TGTGCCAGCAGTCGAGCCGGGACTAGCGGCACAGATACGCAGTATTTT.

With respect to this clone: Other nucleotide sequences from this sample produce the same CDR3. This chain joins TRBV20-1 and TRBJ2-5; D gene uncertain. Per germline, CDR1 DFQATT and CDR2 SNEGSKA (reference sequence). The V gene lost 6 bases and the J gene lost 2 bases, with 4 bases spanning the gap. The CDR3 contains 10 residues. The CDR3 DNA reads as TGCAGTGCGAGGCAAGAGACCCAGTACTTC. Translation gives CSARQETQYF.